This T cell receptor (beta chain) was identified in a study of T cell responses to AZD1222 COVID-19 vaccine. Across the study: Recipients boosted at about 4 weeks or about 12 weeks are pooled.

The method was immunoSEQ multiplex PCR; TCRdb's version includes in-frame clones alone and lacks a portion of them. The sample records over 110,000 clones, 92% being singletons. CDR3 length: 15 residues. V was trimmed by 4 bases and J by 2 bases, leaving 12 bases between them. The germline V gene has CDR1 KGHSH and CDR2 LQKENI. The clonotype was recovered from an adult in good health. The chain couples TRBV18 to TRBJ1-5; perhaps TRBD1 as D (5 bases). The sample was peripheral blood, taken on day 0 of AZD1222 vaccination. CDR3 in amino acids: CASSRLGARNQPQHF. In DNA, the CDR3 is TGTGCCAGCTCACGCCTAGGGGCGCGCAATCAGCCCCAGCATTTT.